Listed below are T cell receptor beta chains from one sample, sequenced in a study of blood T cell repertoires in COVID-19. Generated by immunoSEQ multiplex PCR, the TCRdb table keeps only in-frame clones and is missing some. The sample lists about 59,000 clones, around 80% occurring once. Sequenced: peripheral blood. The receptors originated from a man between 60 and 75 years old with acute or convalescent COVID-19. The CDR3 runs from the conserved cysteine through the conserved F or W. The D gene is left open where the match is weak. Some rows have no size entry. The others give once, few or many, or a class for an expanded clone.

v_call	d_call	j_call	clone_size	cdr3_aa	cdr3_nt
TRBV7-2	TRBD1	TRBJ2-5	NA	CASSLRQGTQETQYF	TGTGCCAGCAGCCTCCGACAGGGGACCCAAGAGACCCAGTACTTC
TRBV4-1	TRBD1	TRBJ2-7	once	CASSLDRFSYEQYF	TGCGCCAGCAGCCTGGACAGGTTCTCCTACGAGCAGTACTTC
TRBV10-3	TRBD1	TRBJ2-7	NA	CAISESRGGVYEQYF	TGTGCCATCAGTGAGAGCCGAGGGGGCGTGTACGAGCAGTACTTC
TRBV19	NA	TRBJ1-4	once	CASSTTASTNEKLFF	TGTGCCAGTAGCACGACAGCATCAACTAATGAAAAACTGTTTTTT
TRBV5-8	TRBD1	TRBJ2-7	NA	CASSLGQGVHYEQYF	TGTGCCAGCAGCCTAGGACAGGGGGTACACTACGAGCAGTACTTC
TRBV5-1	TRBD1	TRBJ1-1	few	CASSSPTGKGTEAFF	TGCGCCAGCAGCTCTCCGACAGGGAAGGGCACTGAAGCTTTCTTT
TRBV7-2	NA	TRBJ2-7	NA	CASSLSRNQVNEQYF	TGTGCCAGCAGCTTAAGTAGGAACCAGGTTAACGAGCAGTACTTC
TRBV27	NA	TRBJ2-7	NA	CASSSDSFYEQYF	TGTGCCAGCAGTTCAGACAGCTTCTACGAGCAGTACTTC
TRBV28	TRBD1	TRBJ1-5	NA	CASSLRQGLQPQHF	TGTGCCAGCAGTTTGAGACAGGGACTTCAGCCCCAGCATTTT
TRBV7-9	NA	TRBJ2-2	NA	CASSFSTSNTGELFF	TGTGCCAGCAGCTTCAGTACATCGAACACCGGGGAGCTGTTTTTT
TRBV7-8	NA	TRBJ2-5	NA	CASSPPPGWETQYF	TGTGCCAGCAGCCCACCCCCGGGTTGGGAGACCCAGTACTTC
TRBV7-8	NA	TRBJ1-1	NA	CASNDSGDTEAFF	TGTGCCAGCAATGACAGTGGGGACACTGAAGCTTTCTTT
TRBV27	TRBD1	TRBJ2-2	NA	CASSSGQGVTGELFF	TGTGCCAGCAGTTCGGGACAGGGAGTCACCGGGGAGCTGTTTTTT
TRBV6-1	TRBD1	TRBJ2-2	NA	CASSEASNRGQFTGELFF	TGTGCCAGCAGTGAAGCGTCAAATCGGGGACAGTTCACCGGGGAGCTGTTTTTT
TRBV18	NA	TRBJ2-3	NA	CATSIVSTDTQYF	TGTGCCACCTCTATAGTTAGCACAGATACGCAGTATTTT
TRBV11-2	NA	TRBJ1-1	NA	CASSLSFEFTEAFF	TGTGCCAGCAGCTTATCCTTCGAGTTCACTGAAGCTTTCTTT
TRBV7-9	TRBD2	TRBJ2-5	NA	CASRATVRSGSRETQYF	TGTGCCAGCAGAGCTACCGTTAGAAGCGGGAGTCGCGAGACCCAGTACTTC
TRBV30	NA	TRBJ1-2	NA	CAWSVGGNNYGYTF	TGTGCCTGGAGTGTAGGCGGGAACAACTATGGCTACACCTTC
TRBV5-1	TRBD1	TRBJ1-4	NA	CASSQTGRDEKLFF	TGCGCCAGCAGTCAGACAGGGCGGGATGAAAAACTGTTTTTT
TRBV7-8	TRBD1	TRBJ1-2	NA	CASSFGTGSTPSGYTF	TGTGCCAGCAGCTTCGGGACAGGGAGCACTCCGTCCGGCTACACCTTC
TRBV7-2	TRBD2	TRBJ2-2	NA	CASSMEALAGVDGELFF	TGTGCCAGCAGCATGGAGGCCCTAGCGGGAGTGGACGGGGAGCTGTTTTTT
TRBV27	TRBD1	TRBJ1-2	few	CASSTSGTGPYGYTF	TGTGCCAGCAGTACCTCCGGGACAGGACCCTATGGCTACACCTTC
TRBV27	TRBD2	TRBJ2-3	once	CASKWGGGDTQYF	TGTGCCAGCAAATGGGGGGGAGGGGATACGCAGTATTTT
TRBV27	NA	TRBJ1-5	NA	CASSPHPGHLGGTQPQHF	TGTGCCAGCAGTCCACACCCGGGACACCTTGGGGGAACTCAGCCCCAGCATTTT